This is a list of T cell receptor beta chains from one sample in a study of OX40 agonist ivuxolimab in advanced cancers. Using immunoSEQ multiplex PCR, the repertoire was profiled, and TCRdb retains in-frame clones only, with some absent. The table records about 73,000 clones, roughly nine tenths of them present only once. This sample comprised CD4+ or CD8+ T cells sorted from blood, obtained in a trial of the OX40 agonist ivuxolimab. Every receptor here comes from an adult with an advanced solid tumor such as melanoma, head and neck, liver or kidney cancer. Both conserved end residues are trimmed from each CDR3. Fields, in order: D gene, V gene, CDR3 protein. A D gene is named only where the DNA matches it firmly.

>TRBD1|TRBV2
ASGGQGRTDTQY
>.|TRBV5-1
ASSFGDEQY
>.|TRBV19
ASSTPRGWGGDQPQH
>.|TRBV12-5
ASGQTGPNTEAF
>.|TRBV13
ASSFRGLQETQY
>TRBD1|TRBV7-9
ASSSRRDRGTETQY
>TRBD1|TRBV2
ASSVTGASSGELF
>.|TRBV15
ATSPGERGSTDTQY
>.|TRBV18
ASSPPGGRTYNSPLH
>.|TRBV11-2
ASSPGTDHSEQF
>.|TRBV13
ASSPDRTDTQY
>.|TRBV4-2
ASSQASGAGVYEQY
>.|TRBV29-1
SVVGGTYGYT